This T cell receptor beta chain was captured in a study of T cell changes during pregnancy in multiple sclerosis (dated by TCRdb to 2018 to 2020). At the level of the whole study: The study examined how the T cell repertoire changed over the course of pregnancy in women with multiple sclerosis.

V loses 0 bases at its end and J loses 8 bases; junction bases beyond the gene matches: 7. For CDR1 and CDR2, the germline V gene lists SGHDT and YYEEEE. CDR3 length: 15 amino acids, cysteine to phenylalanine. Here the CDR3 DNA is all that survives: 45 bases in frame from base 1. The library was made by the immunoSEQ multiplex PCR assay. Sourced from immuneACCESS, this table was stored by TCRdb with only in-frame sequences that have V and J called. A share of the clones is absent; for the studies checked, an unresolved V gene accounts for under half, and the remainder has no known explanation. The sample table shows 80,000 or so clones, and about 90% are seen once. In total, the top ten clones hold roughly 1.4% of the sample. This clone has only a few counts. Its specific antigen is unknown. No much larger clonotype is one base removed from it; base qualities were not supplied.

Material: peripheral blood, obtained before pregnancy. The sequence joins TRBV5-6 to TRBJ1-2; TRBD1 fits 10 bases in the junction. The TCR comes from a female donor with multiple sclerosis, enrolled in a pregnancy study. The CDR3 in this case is CASSLEGTGVRGYTF. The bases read TGTGCCAGCAGCTTGGAAGGGACAGGGGTGCGCGGCTACACCTTC.